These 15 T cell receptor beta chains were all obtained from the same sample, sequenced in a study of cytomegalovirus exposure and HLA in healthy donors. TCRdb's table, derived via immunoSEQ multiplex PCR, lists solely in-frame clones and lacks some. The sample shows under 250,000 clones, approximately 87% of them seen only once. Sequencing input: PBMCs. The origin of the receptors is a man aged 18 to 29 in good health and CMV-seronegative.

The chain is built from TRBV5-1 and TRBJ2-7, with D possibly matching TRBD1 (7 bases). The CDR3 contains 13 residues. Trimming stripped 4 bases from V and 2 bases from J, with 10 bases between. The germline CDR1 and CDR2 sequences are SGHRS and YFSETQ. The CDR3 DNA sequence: TGCGCCAGCAGCCGGGGGACAGCCTACGAGCAGTACTTC. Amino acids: CASSRGTAYEQYF.

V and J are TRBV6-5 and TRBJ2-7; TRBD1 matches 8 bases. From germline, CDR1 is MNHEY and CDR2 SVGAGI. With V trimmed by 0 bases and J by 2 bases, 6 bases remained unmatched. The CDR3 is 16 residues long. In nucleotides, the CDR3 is TGTGCCAGCAGTTACTCCTCGGGACAGGTGACCTACGAGCAGTACTTC. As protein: CASSYSSGQVTYEQYF.

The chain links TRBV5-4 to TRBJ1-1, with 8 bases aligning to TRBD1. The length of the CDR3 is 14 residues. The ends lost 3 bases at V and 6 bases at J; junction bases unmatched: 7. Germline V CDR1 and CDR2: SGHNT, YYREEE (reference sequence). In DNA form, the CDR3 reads TGTGCCAGCAGCTGGACAGGGAGACGGGCTGAAGCTTTCTTT. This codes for CASSWTGRRAEAFF.

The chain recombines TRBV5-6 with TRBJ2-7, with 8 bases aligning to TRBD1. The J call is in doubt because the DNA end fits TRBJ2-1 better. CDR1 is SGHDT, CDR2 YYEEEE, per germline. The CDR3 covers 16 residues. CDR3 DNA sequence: TGTGCCAGCAGCTTGGCCCCCGGGACAGGTGGTAATGAGCAGTTCTTC. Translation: CASSLAPGTGGNEQFF.

In nucleotides, the CDR3 is TGTGCCAGCAGTGAATATCCGGGGGGGAGGGGGCAACCCTCTGGGGCCAACGTCCTGACTTTC. Protein sequence: CASSEYPGGRGQPSGANVLTF. V is TRBV6-1 and J is TRBJ2-6, with D possibly TRBD2 on 8 matching bases. Germline CDR1 is MNHNS and CDR2 is SASEGT. V was trimmed by 2 bases and J by 0 bases, leaving 23 bases between them. The CDR3 extends over 21 amino acids.

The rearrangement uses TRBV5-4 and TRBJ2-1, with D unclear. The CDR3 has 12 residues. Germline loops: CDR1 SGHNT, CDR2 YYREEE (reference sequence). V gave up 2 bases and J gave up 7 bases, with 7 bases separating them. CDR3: CASSFRQNEQFF. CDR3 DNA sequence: TGTGCCAGCAGCTTTCGACAAAATGAGCAGTTCTTC.

For the CDR3, the DNA is TGTGCCAGCAGCTTGACAGGGAAGGAGCCTGAAGCTTTCTTT. The encoded protein is CASSLTGKEPEAFF. The J gene is TRBJ1-1, the V gene TRBV28; TRBD1 aligns across 7 bases. The CDR3 is made up of 14 amino acids. Trimming cost V 6 bases and J 6 bases; bases outside gene matches: 10. In germline, CDR1 is MDHEN, CDR2 SYDVKM.

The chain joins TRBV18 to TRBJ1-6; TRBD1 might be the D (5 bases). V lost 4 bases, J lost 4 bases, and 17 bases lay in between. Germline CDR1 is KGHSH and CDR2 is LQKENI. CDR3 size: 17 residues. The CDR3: CASSHSRQSEYNSPLHF. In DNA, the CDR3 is TGTGCCAGCTCACATTCCCGACAGTCCGAATATAATTCACCCCTCCACTTT.

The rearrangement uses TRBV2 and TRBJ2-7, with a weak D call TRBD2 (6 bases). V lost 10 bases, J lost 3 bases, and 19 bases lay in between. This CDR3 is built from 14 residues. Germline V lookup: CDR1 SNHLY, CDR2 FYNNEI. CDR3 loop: CATDLLALDYEQYF. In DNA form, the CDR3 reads TGTGCCACCGACCTCCTAGCGCTGGACTACGAGCAGTACTTC.

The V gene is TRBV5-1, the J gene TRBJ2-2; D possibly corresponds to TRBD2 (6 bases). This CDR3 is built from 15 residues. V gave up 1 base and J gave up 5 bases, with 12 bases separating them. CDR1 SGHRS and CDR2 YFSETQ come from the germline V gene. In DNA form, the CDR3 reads TGCGCCAGCAGCTTGTGGGGGGACCTTACCGGGGAGCTGTTTTTT. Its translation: CASSLWGDLTGELFF.

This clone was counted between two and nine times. The CDR3: CASSVGQPGIYEQYF. DNA for the CDR3: TGCGCCAGCAGCGTGGGACAGCCTGGCATTTACGAGCAGTACTTC. The gene calls are TRBV10-1 and TRBJ2-7; TRBD1 agrees at 7 bases. Germline loops: CDR1 WNHNN, CDR2 SYGVQD (reference sequence). The CDR3 has 15 residues. V trimming: 6 bases; J trimming: 4 bases; junction bases outside the gene matches: 12.

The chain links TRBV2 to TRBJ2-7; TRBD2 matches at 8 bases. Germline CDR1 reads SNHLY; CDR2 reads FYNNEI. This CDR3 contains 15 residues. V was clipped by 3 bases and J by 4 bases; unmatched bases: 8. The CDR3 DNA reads TGTGCCAGCAGTGACGTGGCGGGAGGTATGTACGAGCAGTACTTC. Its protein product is CASSDVAGGMYEQYF.

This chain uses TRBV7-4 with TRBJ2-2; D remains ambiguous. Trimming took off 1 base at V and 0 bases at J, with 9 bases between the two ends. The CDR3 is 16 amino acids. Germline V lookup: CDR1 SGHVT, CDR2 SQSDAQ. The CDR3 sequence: CASSLVAGTNTGELFF. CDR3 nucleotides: TGTGCCAGCAGCTTAGTCGCAGGCACGAACACCGGGGAGCTGTTTTTT.

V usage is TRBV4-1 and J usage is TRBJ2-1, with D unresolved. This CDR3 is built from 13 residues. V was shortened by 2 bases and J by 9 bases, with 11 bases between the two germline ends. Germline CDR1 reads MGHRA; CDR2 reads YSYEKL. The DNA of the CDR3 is TGCGCCAGCAGCCAAACCCTAGTTGCTGAGCAGTTCTTC. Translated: CASSQTLVAEQFF.

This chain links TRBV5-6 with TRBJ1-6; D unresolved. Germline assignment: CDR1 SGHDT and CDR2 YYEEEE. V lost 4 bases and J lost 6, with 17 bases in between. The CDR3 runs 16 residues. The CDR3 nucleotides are TGTGCCAGCAGCCCTCCGGGGAGATCCCCTAATTCACCCCTCCACTTT. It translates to CASSPPGRSPNSPLHF.